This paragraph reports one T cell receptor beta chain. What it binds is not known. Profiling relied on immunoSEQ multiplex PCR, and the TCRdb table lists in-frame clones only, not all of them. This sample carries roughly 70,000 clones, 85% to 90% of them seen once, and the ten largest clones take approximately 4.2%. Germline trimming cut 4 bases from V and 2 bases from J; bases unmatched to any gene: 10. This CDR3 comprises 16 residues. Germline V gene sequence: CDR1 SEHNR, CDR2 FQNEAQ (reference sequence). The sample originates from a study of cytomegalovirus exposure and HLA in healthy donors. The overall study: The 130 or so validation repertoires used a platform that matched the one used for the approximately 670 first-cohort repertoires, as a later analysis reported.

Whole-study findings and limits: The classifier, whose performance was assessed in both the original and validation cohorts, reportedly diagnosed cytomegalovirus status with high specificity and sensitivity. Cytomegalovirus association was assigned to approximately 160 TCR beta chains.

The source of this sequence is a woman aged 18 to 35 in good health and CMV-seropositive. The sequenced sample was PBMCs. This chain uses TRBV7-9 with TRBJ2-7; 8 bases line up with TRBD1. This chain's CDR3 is CASSSFRDRTPYEQYF. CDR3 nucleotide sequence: TGTGCCAGCAGCTCGTTCCGGGACAGGACCCCCTACGAGCAGTACTTC.